The text below deals with one T cell receptor (beta chain). This record comes from a study of OX40 agonist ivuxolimab in advanced cancers. Whole-study context: Treatment of patients was with ivuxolimab, an agonistic anti-OX40 (CD134) antibody. Age averaged about 66 years (range about 23 to 80), and around 78% were male. Anti-PD-1, anti-PD-L1 or anti-CTLA-4 therapy given earlier was allowed, and over 35% had some.

Profiled with immunoSEQ multiplex PCR; TCRdb holds only in-frame clones, not every one. This sample has about 84,000 clones, with approximately 95% found just once. Cycle 7 day 1, cycle 4 day 1, and baseline were the timepoints at which blood was sampled. Germline V gene sequence: CDR1 SGHNT, CDR2 YENEEA. CDR3 size: 13 residues. V was cut by 5 bases and J by 10 bases, with 15 bases left in between. The sequence was collected from an adult with an advanced solid tumor such as melanoma, head and neck, liver or kidney cancer. Sample: CD4+ or CD8+ T cells sorted from blood, taken in a trial of the OX40 agonist ivuxolimab. This chain uses TRBV11-3 with TRBJ2-1; no firm D call. CDR3 nucleotides: TGTGCCAGCAGCCCGATAACTACGCGGGAGCAGTTCTTC. Its protein product is CASSPITTREQFF.